Sequencing of this T cell receptor beta chain was carried out in a study of blood T cells in healthy people across ages. Trimming removed 10 bases from V and 2 bases from J, with 18 bases in between. In germline, CDR1 is MNHEY, CDR2 SMNVEV (reference sequence). CDR3 length: 14 residues. Of note for this clonotype: A much larger clone lies one base from this, so it may be a read error.

Using a J-beta primer mix together with a sample-barcoded 5' primer, a second PCR was run for roughly 7 to 12 cycles. Each cDNA molecule was tagged by a template-switch adaptor that had 12 random nucleotides. TCRdb processed the 5' RACE reads anew with MiXCR; each CDR3 protein has one entry. The sample consists of some 890,000 distinct CDR3 sequences, almost 30% of them appearing once. These data also formed part of another study, on T cells of mothers and their children. As reported in that work: A few mothers and their six children, all healthy Caucasians, donated. Researchers report slightly higher, though non-significant, overlap in related mother-child pairs than in unrelated pairs.

Sequencing was performed on blood. This sequence joins TRBV27 and TRBJ2-7, with D maybe TRBD1 (6 bases). The source is a woman between 35 and 50 years old in good health. CDR3 DNA: TGTGCCACCAGATCGTCGACAGGACCCTACGAGCAGTACTTC. Translation: CATRSSTGPYEQYF.